This T cell receptor (beta chain) came from a study of post-analysis software for immune sequencing data. Study information: Courses of disease covered relapsing-remitting, secondary progressive and progressive-relapsing multiple sclerosis.

Unique molecular identifiers were carried by the TCR beta cDNA libraries. Roughly 500,000 cDNA molecules came from roughly 0.93 to 9.6 million T cells. TCRdb reprocessed the PCR reads with MiXCR, giving one entry per CDR3 protein. In the table there are hundreds of thousands of distinct CDR3 sequences, approximately 30% of which are singletons. Study results and caveats: Among multiple sclerosis patients, normalized Chao1 diversity was significantly below that of controls. Roughly five TRBV segments occurring more often in patients than controls included TRBV5-6, TRBV5-1 and TRBV20-1. Pronounced co-clustering by F measure was evident among identically batched samples.

CDR1 MDHEN and CDR2 SYDVKM come from the germline V gene. The CDR3 is 16 amino acids. V was cut by 4 bases and J by 0 bases, with 14 bases left in between. In its sample, this clonotype was seen once. Its target is unknown. The sample comprised blood. The chain joins TRBV28 to TRBJ2-3, with D possibly matching TRBD2 (6 bases). The sequence derives from a girl aged 5 to 17 with multiple sclerosis. The CDR3 coding sequence is TGTGCCAGCAGTTCTGTGACGGGACTCAGCACAGATACGCAGTATTTT. Its translation is CASSSVTGLSTDTQYF.